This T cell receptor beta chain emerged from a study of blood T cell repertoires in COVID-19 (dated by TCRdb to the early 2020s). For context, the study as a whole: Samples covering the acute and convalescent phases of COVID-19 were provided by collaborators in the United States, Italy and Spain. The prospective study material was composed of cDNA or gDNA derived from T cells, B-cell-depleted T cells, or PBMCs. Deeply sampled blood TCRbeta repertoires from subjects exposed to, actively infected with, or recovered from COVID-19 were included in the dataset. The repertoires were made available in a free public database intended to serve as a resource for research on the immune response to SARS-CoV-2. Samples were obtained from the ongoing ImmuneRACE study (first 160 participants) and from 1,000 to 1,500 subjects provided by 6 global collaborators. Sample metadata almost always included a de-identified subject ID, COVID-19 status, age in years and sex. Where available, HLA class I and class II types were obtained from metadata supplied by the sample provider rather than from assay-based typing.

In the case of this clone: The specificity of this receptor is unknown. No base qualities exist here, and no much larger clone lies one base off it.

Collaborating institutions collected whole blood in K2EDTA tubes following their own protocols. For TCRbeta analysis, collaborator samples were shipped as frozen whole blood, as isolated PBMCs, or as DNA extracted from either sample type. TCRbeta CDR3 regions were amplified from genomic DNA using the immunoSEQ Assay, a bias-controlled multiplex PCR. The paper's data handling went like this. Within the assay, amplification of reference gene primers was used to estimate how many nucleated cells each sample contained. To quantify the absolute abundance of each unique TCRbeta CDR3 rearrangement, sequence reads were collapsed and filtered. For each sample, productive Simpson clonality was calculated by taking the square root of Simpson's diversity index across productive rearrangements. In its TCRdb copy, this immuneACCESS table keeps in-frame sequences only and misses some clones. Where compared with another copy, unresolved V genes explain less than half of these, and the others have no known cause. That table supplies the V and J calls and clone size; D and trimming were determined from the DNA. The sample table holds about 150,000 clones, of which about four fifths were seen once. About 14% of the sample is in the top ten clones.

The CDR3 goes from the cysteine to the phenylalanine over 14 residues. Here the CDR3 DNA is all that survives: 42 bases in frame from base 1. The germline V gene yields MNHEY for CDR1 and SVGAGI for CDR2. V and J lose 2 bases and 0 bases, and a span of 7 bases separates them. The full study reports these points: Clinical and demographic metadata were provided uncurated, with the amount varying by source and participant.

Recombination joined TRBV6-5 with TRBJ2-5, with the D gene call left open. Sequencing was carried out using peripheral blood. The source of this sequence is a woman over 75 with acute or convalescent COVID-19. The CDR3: CASSYRRYQETQYF. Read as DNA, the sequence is TGTGCCAGCAGTTACCGCCGGTACCAAGAGACCCAGTACTTC.